Following are 3 T cell receptor beta chains from one sample sequenced in a study of regulatory T cells in long-lasting Graves disease. Regarding time point: newly diagnosed GD, antithyroid drugs for less than 3 months. PBMCs provided the RNA from which the TCR library was made. Both iRepertoire HTBI primers and Arm-PCR of CDR3 regions were used to build the TCR beta libraries. TCRdb fed the multiplex PCR reads into MiXCR, producing one record per CDR3 protein. The table records 550,000 or so distinct CDR3 sequences, more than 10% of them present only once. These same records also appear under a second study, on T cells in Graves' hyperthyroidism and ophthalmopathy.

The sample here was peripheral blood mononuclear cells (PBMCs), taken at new diagnosis, from a patient treated with antithyroid drugs. These receptors all stem from a woman in her 30s with Graves disease.

This clonotype came up a few times. This chain uses TRBV3-1 with TRBJ2-5; 14 bases fit TRBD2. In germline, CDR1 is LGHDT, CDR2 YNNKEL (reference sequence). The J segment lost 7 bases and the V segment lost 6 bases, leaving 4 bases of the junction unmatched. CDR3 length: 14 amino acids. CDR3 sequence: CASSGLAGGGTQYF. CDR3 bases: TGTGCCAGCAGTGGACTAGCGGGAGGCGGGACCCAGTACTTC.

This clonotype was seen more than once but under ten times. A much larger clone lies one base from this, so it may be a read error. The chain links TRBV6-5 to TRBJ1-1, with TRBD1 as a possible D gene (5 bases). CDR1 is MNHEY, CDR2 SVGAGI, per germline. Trimming took 2 bases from V and 7 from J, leaving 8 bases between them. There are 12 residues in the CDR3. The CDR3 DNA follows: TGTGCCAGCAGTTACAATACAGGTGAAGCTTTCTTT. Amino acid sequence: CASSYNTGEAFF.

The chain is built from TRBV11-2 and TRBJ2-1; D assignment may be TRBD1 or TRBD2 (5 bases each). The CDR3 spans 16 residues. Germline lookup yields CDR1 SGHAT and CDR2 FQNNGV. Trimming pared 4 bases from V and 1 base from J, leaving 14 bases between. CDR3 coding DNA: TGTGCCAGCAGCTCTGGTAGCGCAGGGTCCTACAATGAGCAGTTCTTC. Translation gives CASSSGSAGSYNEQFF.